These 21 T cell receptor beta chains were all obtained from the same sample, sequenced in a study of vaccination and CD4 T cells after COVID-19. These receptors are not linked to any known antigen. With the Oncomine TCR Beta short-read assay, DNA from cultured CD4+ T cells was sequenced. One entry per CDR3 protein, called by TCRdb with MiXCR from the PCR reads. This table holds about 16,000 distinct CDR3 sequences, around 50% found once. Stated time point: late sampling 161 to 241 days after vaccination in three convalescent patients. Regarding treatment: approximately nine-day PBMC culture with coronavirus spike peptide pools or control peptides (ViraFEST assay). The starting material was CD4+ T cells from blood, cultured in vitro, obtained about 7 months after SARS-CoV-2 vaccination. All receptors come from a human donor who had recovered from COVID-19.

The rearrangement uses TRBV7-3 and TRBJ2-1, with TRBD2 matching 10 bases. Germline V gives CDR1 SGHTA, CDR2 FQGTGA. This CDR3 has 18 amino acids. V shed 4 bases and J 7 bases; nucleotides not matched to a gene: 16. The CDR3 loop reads CASSSPQGASGSRNEQFF. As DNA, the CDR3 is TGTGCCAGCAGCTCCCCCCAGGGAGCTAGCGGGAGTCGTAATGAGCAGTTCTTC.

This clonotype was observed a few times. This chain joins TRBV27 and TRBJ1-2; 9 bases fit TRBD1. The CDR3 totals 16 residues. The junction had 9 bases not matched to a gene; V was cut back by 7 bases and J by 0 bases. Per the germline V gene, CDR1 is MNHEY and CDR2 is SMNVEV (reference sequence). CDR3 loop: CASTQGQGVPNYGYTF. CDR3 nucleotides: TGTGCCAGCACCCAGGGACAGGGTGTACCTAACTATGGCTACACCTTC.

CDR3 DNA: TGTGCCAGCAGCTTAGTTGCGGCAGCGGAGACCCAGTACTTC. Residues: CASSLVAAAETQYF. This chain uses TRBV7-2 with TRBJ2-5; D is unclear. This CDR3 is built from 14 residues. Germline CDR1 reads SGHTA; CDR2 reads FQGNSA. V was pared by 1 base and J by 5 bases, with 11 bases between.

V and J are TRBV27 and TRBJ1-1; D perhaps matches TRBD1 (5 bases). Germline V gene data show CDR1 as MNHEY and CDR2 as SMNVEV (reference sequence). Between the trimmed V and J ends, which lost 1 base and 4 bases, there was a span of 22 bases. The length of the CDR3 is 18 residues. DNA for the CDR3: TGTGCCAGCAGTTTATGGCGGAGGCGGGGGGATCGGGGCACTGAAGCTTTCTTT. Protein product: CASSLWRRRGDRGTEAFF.

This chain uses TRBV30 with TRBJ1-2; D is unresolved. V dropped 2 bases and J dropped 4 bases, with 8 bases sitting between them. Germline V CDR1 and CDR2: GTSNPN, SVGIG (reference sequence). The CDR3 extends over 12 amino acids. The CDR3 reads CAWSRQVYGYTF. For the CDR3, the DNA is TGTGCCTGGAGTCGTCAGGTCTATGGCTACACCTTC. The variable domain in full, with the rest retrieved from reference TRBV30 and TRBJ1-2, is SQTIHQWPATLVQPVGSPLSLECTVEGTSNPNLYWYRQAAGRGLQLLFYSVGIGQISSEVPQNLSASRPQDRQFILSSKKLLLSDSGFYLCAWSRQVYGYTFGSGTRLTVV.

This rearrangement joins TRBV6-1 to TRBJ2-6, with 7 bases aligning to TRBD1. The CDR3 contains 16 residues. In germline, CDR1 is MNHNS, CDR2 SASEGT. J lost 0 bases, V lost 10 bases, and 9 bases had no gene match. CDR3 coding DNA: TGTGCCACCACCGACAGGGAATACTCTGGGGCCAACGTCCTGACTTTC. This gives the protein CATTDREYSGANVLTF.

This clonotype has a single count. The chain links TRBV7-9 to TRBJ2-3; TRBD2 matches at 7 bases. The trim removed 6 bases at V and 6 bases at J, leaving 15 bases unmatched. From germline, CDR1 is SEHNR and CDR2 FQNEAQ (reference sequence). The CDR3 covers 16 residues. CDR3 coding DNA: TGTGCCAGCAGTTCACTGAGGGACTACCCCCCGGATACGCAGTATTTT. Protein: CASSSLRDYPPDTQYF.

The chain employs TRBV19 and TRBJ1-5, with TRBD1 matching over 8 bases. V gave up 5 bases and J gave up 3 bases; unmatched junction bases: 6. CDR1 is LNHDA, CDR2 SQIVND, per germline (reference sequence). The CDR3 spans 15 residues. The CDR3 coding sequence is TGTGCCAGTAGTCCACGGACAGGGAACAATCAGCCCCAGCATTTT. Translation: CASSPRTGNNQPQHF.

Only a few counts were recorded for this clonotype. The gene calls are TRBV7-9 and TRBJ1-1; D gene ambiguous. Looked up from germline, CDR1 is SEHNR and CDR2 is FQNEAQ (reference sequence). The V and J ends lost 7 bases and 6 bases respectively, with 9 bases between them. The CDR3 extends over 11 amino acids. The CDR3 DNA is TGTGCCAGCACCTCAAGATCTGAAGCTTTCTTT. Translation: CASTSRSEAFF.

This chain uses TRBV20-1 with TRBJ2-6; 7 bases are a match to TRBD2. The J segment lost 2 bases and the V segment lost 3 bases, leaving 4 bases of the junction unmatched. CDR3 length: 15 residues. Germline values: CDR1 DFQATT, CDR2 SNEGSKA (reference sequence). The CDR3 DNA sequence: TGCAGTGCTAGCCAAGCGGGGACTGGGGCCAACGTCCTGACTTTC. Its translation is CSASQAGTGANVLTF.

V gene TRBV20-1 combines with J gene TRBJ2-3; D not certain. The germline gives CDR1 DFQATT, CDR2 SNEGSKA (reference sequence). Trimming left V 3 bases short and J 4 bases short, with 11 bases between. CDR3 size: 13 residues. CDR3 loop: CSASRGTSDTQYF. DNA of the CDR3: TGCAGTGCTAGCCGCGGAACTTCAGATACGCAGTATTTT.

DNA for the CDR3: TGTGCCAGCAGGACTAGCGGGGGTTGGGATACGCAGTATTTT. Residues: CASRTSGGWDTQYF. This chain joins TRBV6-1 and TRBJ2-3, with 12 bases fitting TRBD2. This CDR3 contains 14 residues. The germline CDR1 and CDR2 sequences are MNHNS and SASEGT. Unmatched junction bases numbered 4, after V lost 6 bases and J lost 6 bases.

CDR3 DNA: TGTGCCAGCAGCTTAATGGGTGATTCACCCCTCCACTTT. Encoded protein: CASSLMGDSPLHF. V is TRBV7-9 and J is TRBJ1-6; D is uncertain. The CDR3 has 13 amino acids. The V and J ends lost 2 bases and 8 bases respectively, with 7 bases between them. The germline V gene encodes CDR1 SEHNR and CDR2 FQNEAQ (reference sequence).

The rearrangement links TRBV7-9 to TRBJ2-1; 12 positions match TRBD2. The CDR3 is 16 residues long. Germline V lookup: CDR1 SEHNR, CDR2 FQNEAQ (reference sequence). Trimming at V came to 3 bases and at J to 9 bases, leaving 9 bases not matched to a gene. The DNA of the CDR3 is TGTGCCAGCAGCTTGGCGACTAGCGGGAGCTTTAGTGAGCAGTTCTTC. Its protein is CASSLATSGSFSEQFF.

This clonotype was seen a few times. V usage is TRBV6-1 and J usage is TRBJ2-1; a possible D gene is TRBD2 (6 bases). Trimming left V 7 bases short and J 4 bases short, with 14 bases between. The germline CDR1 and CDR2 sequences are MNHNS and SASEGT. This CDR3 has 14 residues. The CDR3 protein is CASTRDLPYNEQFF. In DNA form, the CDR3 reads TGTGCCAGCACCCGGGACTTACCATACAATGAGCAGTTCTTC.

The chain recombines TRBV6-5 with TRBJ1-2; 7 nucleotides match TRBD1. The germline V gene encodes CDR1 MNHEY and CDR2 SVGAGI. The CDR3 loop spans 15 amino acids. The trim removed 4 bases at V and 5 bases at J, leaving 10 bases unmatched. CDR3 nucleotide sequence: TGTGCCAGCAGTTCCCCAGGGGGGGGGGAATATGGCTACACCTTC. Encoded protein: CASSSPGGGEYGYTF.

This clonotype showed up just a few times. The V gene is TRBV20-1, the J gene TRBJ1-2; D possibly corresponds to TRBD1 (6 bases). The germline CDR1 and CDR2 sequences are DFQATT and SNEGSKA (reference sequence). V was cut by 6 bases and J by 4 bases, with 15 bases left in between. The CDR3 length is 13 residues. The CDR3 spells CSAHSGAPYGYTF. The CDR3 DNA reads TGCAGTGCCCATTCGGGGGCTCCCTATGGCTACACCTTC.

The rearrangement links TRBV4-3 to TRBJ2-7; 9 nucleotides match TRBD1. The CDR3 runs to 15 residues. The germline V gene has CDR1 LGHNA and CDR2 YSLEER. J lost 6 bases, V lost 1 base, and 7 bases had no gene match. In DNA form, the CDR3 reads TGCGCCAGCAGCCAAGCTGCGGGACAGGGACGCGAGCAGTACTTC. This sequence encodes CASSQAAGQGREQYF.

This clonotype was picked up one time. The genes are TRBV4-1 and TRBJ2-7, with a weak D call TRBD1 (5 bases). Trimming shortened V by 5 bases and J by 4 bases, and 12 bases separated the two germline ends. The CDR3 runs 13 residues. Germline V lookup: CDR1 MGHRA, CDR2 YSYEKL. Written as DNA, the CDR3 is TGCGCCAGCAGCATACAAACAGGTTACGAGCAGTACTTC. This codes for CASSIQTGYEQYF.

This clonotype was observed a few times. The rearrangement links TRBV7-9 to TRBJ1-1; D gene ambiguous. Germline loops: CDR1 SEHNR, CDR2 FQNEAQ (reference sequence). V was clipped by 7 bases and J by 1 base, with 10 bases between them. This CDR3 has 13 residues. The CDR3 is CASTLFGNTEAFF. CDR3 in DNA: TGTGCCAGCACCCTCTTCGGGAACACTGAAGCTTTCTTT.

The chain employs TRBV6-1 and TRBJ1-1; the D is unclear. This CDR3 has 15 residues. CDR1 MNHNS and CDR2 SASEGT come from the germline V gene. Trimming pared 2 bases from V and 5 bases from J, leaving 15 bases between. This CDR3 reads CASSEYGRTETEAFF. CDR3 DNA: TGTGCCAGCAGTGAATACGGCAGGACGGAAACTGAAGCTTTCTTT.